Many counts were recorded for the clone carrying this TCR beta chain. Its antigen is not identified. Individuals who donated were healthy Caucasians from Russia aged about 6 to 100. Primers used in a second PCR of about 6 to 11 cycles were a sample-barcoded 5' primer and a J-beta primer mix. Each cDNA was tagged by a template-switch adaptor containing 12 random nucleotides. One entry per CDR3 protein, called by TCRdb with MiXCR from the 5' RACE reads. The top ten clones hold under 15% of a sample with 950,000 to 1,200,000 distinct CDR3 sequences, roughly two fifths of them seen once. This sample is part of a study of blood T cells in healthy people across ages. Study results and caveats: Comparison with aged donors showed that long-lived donors had more naive CD4+ cells and higher diversity. Estimates of diversity drawn from one million T cells were considered underestimates.

The sample consisted of blood. This clonotype was sampled from a man aged 18-30 years in good health.

The CDR3 loop reads CSARGGLESNEQFF. The CDR3 region has the DNA TGCAGTGCTAGGGGAGGACTAGAATCGAATGAGCAGTTCTTC. The chain uses TRBV20-1 and TRBJ2-1; 7 positions match TRBD2. The CDR3 spans 14 residues. With 3 bases clipped from V and 7 bases from J, the junction kept 9 bases outside the gene matches. Germline CDR1 DFQATT, CDR2 SNEGSKA (reference sequence).